The present entry profiles one T cell receptor (beta chain) with its context. No cognate antigen has been identified for it. Within one base of it there is no much larger clone, and no base qualities were kept. This record comes from a study of PD-1 blockade in classical Hodgkin lymphoma (dated by TCRdb to 2018 to 2021). The study in broad terms: Nivolumab dosing was 3 mg/kg intravenously every 2 weeks, continuing until either disease progression or unacceptable toxicity. A peripheral blood immune signature of response to PD-1 blockade in classical Hodgkin lymphoma was defined using TCR beta sequencing and CyTOF. Here is what the overall study found, with its caveats: Baseline TCR diversity was reported as lower in newly diagnosed patients than in healthy donors, and lower still in relapsed/refractory patients. The study covered only a single clinical trial cohort, and the causes of the repertoire differences, possibly disease activity or prior therapy, were still not defined. Diversity was lower in patients who began nivolumab less than 1 year after ASCT, so these patients were left out of later analyses to avoid confounding by immune reconstitution. By C4D1, a significant rise was seen in CD4+ TCR diversity but not in CD8+ TCR diversity (p=0.0027 vs p=0.16), and the rise was most apparent among complete responders (p=0.02). Among trial patients, those achieving complete response had baseline diversity similar to that of newly diagnosed patients, while diversity was significantly lower in partial responders and progressors.

The CDR3 sequence holds 11 residues, the cysteine and phenylalanine included. The DNA shown is the 33-base CDR3, in frame from base 1. The germline V gene provides CDR1 SGHTA and CDR2 FQGNSA. V is cut by 5 bases and J by 2 bases, and the space between the germline ends is 4 bases. This sample's time point label indicates: cycle 1 day 1 (C1D1), immediately before nivolumab initiation. Every trial patient had relapsed after autologous stem cell transplantation, and cohorts A, B and C differed in prior brentuximab vedotin exposure. The trial cohort was composed of some 57 patients with relapsed/refractory classical Hodgkin lymphoma, for whom complete response, partial response or progressive disease was recorded as best overall response. Single-agent nivolumab was administered to trial patients in the multi-cohort phase II CheckMate 205 trial. Best overall response was determined by an independent review committee according to the 2007 International Working Group response criteria. Trial PBMCs were collected just before the start of nivolumab (C1D1) and during therapy at cycle 2 day 1 and cycle 4 day 1. After peripheral blood was drawn into 8 mL Vacutainer Cell Preparation Tubes, PBMCs were isolated by centrifugation and then cryopreserved.

The Qiagen DNeasy kit was used to extract genomic DNA from unsorted PBMCs and from the negatively selected CD4+ and CD8+ fractions. Using primers that anneal to V and J segments, immunoSEQ multiplex PCR amplified the TCR beta CDR3 regions. Amplification bias was minimized using a synthetic immune receptor repertoire, and residual bias was removed computationally after sequencing. Per the authors' processing: Custom Python scripts were used to quantify repertoire diversity as the Shannon entropy index. Unsorted, CD4+ and CD8+ repertoires were analyzed separately, except in combined analyses where CD4+ and CD8+ sequences were merged in silico. Clonal expansion was defined as at least a 2-fold frequency increase after treatment relative to C1D1, with a pseudocount of 0.5 for undetected baseline clones. Singleton clones were defined as clones with 0 or 1 copy at C1D1, and non-singleton clones were defined as clones with 2 or more copies. Clones expanded in unsorted samples were annotated as CD4+, CD8+ or unknown by matching protein sequences in sorted samples from the same patient. Diversity changes from C1D1 to C4D1 were tested in paired samples using Wilcoxon tests. TCRdb holds this immuneACCESS table with in-frame rearrangements only. Some clones are missing; in checked studies, unresolved V genes explain under half, and the rest has no known cause. V, J and clone size reflect that table, while D and trimming were determined from the DNA. The sample includes tens of thousands of clones, with 88% observed a single time. The ten most abundant clones make up 8% to 10% of the sample.

The sample here was peripheral blood mononuclear cells (PBMCs), taken at baseline. The sequence joins TRBV7-2 to TRBJ2-7, with the D gene not clear enough to name. The clonotype originates from a human donor with classical Hodgkin lymphoma. The CDR3 in this case is CASSPAYEQYF. The nucleotide sequence reads TGTGCCAGCAGCCCAGCCTACGAGCAGTACTTC.